This T cell receptor (beta chain) was recovered during a study of blood T cell repertoires in COVID-19 (TCRdb year 2020). Regarding the study in general: Samples covering the acute and convalescent phases of COVID-19 were provided by collaborators in the United States, Italy and Spain. The dataset comprised deeply sampled blood TCRbeta repertoires from subjects exposed to, actively infected with, or recovered from COVID-19. HLA class I and class II types, where available, came from metadata supplied by the sample provider rather than from assay-based typing. The material from the prospective study consisted of cDNA or gDNA derived from T cells, B-cell-depleted T cells, or PBMCs. Samples came from the ongoing ImmuneRACE study (first 160 participants) plus 1,254 subjects from 6 global collaborators. The repertoires were released in a freely available public database intended as a resource for research on the immune response to SARS-CoV-2. Sample metadata almost always included a de-identified subject ID, COVID-19 status, age in years and sex.

TCRbeta CDR3 regions were amplified from genomic DNA using the immunoSEQ Assay, a bias-controlled multiplex PCR. In the original analysis: Within the assay, amplification of reference gene primers was used to estimate how many nucleated cells each sample contained. Sequence reads were collapsed and filtered to measure the absolute abundance of every unique TCRbeta CDR3 rearrangement. For each sample, productive Simpson clonality was calculated as the square root of Simpson's diversity index over productive rearrangements. TCRdb's version of the immuneACCESS table is confined to in-frame rearrangements and falls short of the full clone set. An unresolved V gene accounts for under half of the shortfall where checked; the remainder is of unknown origin. V, J and clone size reflect that table, while D and trimming were determined from the DNA. The sample table holds around 470,000 clones, of which roughly 88% were seen once. Approximately 0.55% of the sample belongs to the ten largest clones.

V was cut back by 5 bases and J by 0 bases, leaving a gap of 5 bases between them. CDR1 MDHEN and CDR2 SYDVKM were looked up in the germline V gene. Including the terminal cysteine and phenylalanine, the CDR3 comprises 13 residues. The read is trimmed to its CDR3 DNA, 39 bases read in frame from base 1. Comment on this clone: Its target antigen remains unknown. No base quality information exists; no much larger clone differs at one position.

Participants in the prospective study were aged about 18 to 89 years, lived in 20 to 25 United States geographic areas, and enrolled through a virtual design. In the prospective study, cohorts were assigned on the basis of participant-reported clinical history obtained from a screening survey and a study questionnaire. Recovered participants in ImmuneRACE Cohort 3 were defined by two consecutive negative NP/OP PCR tests, clearance by a healthcare professional, or resolution of symptoms. In the prospective study, mobile phlebotomists collected whole blood, serum and a nasopharyngeal or oropharyngeal swab from each participant. Additional blood draws and questionnaires over an approximately two-month period could optionally be provided by prospective study participants. Prospective study blood samples were shipped either frozen or at room temperature before DNA extraction. Findings and caveats that apply to the study as a whole: How much clinical and demographic metadata was included differed by source and by participant, and the metadata was provided uncurated.

This receptor was identified in a man aged 18 to 30 who had recovered from COVID-19. The sequenced sample consisted of PBMCs or T cells enriched from blood (not recorded which). Recombination connected TRBV28 to TRBJ1-5, with no reliable assignment of the D segment. The nucleotide sequence is TGTGCCAGCAGTACAAATAGCAATCAGCCCCAGCATTTT. It codes for CASSTNSNQPQHF.